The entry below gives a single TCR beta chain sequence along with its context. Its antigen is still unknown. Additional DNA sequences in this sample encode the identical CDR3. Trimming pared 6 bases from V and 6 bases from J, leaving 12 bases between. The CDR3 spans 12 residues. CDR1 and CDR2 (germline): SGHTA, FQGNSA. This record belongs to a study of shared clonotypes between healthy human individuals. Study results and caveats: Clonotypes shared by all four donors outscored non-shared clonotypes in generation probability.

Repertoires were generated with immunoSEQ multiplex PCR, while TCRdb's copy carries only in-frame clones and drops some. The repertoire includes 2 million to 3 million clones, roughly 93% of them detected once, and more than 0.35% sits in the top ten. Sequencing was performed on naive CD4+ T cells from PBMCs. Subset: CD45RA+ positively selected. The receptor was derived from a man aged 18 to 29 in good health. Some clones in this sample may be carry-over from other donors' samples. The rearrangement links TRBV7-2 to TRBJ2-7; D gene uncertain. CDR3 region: CASSLIGAEQYF. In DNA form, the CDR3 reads TGTGCCAGCAGTCTAATTGGTGCCGAGCAGTACTTC.